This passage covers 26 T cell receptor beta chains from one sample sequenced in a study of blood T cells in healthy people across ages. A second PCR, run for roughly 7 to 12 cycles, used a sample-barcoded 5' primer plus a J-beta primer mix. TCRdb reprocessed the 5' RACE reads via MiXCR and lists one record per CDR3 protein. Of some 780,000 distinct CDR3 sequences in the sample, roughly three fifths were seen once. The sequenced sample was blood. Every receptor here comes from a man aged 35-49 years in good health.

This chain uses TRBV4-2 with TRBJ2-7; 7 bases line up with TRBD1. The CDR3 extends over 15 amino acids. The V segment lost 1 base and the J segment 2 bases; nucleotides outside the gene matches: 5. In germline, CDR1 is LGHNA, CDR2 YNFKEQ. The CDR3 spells CASSQAAGQAYEQYF. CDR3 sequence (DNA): TGTGCCAGCAGCCAAGCCGCCGGACAGGCCTACGAGCAGTACTTC.

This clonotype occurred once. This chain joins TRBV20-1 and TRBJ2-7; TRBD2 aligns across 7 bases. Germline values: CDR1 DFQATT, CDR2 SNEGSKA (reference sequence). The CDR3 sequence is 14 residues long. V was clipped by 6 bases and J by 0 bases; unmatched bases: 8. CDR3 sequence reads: CSAPGGGASYEQYF. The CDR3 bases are TGCAGTGCACCCGGGGGAGGGGCCTCCTACGAGCAGTACTTC.

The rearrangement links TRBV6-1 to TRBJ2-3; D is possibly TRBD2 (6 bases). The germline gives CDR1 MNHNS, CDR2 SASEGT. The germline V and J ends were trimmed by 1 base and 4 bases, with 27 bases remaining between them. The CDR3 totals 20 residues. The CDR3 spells CASSEDDGSVGGYGADTQYF. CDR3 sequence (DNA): TGTGCCAGCAGTGAAGATGATGGTTCCGTAGGAGGGTATGGTGCAGATACGCAGTATTTT.

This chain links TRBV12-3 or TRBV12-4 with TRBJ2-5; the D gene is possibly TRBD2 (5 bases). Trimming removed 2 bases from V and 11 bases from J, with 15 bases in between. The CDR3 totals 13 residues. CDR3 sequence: CASSLPGIREQYF. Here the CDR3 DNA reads TGTGCCAGCAGTTTACCGGGGATAAGGGAGCAGTACTTC.

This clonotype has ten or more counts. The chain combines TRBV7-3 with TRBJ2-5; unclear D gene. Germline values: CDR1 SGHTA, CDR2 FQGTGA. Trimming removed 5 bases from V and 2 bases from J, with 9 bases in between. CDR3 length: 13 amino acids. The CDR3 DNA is TGTGCCAGCAGCCTAGGAACGCAAGAGACCCAGTACTTC. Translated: CASSLGTQETQYF. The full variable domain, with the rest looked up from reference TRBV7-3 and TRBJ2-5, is GAGVSQTPSNKVTEKGKYVELRCDPISGHTALYWYRQSLGQGPEFLIYFQGTGAADDSGLPNDRFFAVRPEGSVSTLKIQRTERGDSAVYLCASSLGTQETQYFGPGTRLLVL.

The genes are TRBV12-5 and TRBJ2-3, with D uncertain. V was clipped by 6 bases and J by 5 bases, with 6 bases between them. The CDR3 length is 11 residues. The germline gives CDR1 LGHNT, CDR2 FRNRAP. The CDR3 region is CASGVEDTQYF. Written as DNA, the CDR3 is TGTGCTAGTGGCGTAGAAGATACGCAGTATTTT.

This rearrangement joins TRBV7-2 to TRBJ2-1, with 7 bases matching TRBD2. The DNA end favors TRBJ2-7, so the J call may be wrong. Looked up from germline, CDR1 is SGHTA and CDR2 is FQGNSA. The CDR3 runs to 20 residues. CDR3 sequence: CASSLLPGGGLMSSYNEQYF. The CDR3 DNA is TGTGCCAGCAGCTTACTGCCGGGGGGTGGACTTATGAGCTCCTACAATGAGCAGTACTTC.

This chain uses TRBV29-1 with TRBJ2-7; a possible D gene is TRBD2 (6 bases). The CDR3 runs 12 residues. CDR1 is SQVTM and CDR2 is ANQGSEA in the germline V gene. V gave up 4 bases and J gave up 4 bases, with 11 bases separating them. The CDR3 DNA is TGCAGCGTTGCCCTCGGGAGTTACGAGCAGTACTTC. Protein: CSVALGSYEQYF.

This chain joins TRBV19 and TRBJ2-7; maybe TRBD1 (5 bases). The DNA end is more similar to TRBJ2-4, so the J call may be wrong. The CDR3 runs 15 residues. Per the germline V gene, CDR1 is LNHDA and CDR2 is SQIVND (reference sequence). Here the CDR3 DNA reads TGTGCCAGTAGTAAAGATCCAGGGCGGATGGACATTCAGTACTTC. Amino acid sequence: CASSKDPGRMDIQYF.

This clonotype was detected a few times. The CDR3 reads CASLEGIGAHEQYF. CDR3 bases: TGTGCCAGCCTTGAAGGGATCGGGGCCCACGAGCAGTACTTC. The rearrangement uses TRBV12-3 or TRBV12-4 and TRBJ2-7; D tentatively reads TRBD1 or TRBD2 (5 bases each). V lost 8 bases, J lost 5 bases, and 19 bases lay in between. The CDR3 loop spans 14 amino acids.

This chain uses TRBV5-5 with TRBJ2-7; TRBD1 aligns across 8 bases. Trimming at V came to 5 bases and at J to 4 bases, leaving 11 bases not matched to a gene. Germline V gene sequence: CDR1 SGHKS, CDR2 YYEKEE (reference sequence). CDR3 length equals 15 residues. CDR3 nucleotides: TGTGCCAGCAGGGTCGGACAGGGTGATCAATACGAGCAGTACTTC. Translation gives CASRVGQGDQYEQYF. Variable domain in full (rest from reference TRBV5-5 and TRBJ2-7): DAGVTQSPTHLIKTRGQQVTLRCSPISGHKSVSWYQQVLGQGPQFIFQYYEKEERGRGNFPDRFSARQFPNYSSELNVNALLLGDSALYLCASRVGQGDQYEQYFGPGTRLTVT.

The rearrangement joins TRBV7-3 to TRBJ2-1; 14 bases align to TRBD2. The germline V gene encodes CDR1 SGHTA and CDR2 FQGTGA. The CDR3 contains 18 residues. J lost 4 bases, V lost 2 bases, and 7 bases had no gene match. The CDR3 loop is CASSLSGLAGAGYNEQFF. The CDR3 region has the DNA TGTGCCAGCAGCTTATCGGGACTAGCGGGAGCGGGTTACAATGAGCAGTTCTTC.

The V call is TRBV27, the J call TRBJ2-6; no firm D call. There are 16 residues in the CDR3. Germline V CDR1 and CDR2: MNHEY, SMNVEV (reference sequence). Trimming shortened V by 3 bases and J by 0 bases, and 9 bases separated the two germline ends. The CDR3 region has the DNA TGTGCCAGCAGTTTTATGGAGAACTCTGGGGCCAACGTCCTGACTTTC. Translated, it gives CASSFMENSGANVLTF.

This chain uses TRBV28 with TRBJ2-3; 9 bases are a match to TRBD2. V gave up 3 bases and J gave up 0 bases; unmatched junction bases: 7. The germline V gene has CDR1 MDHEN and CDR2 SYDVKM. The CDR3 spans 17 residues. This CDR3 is CASSFGASGTSTDTQYF. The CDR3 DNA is TGTGCCAGCAGTTTTGGGGCTAGCGGGACTAGCACAGATACGCAGTATTTT.

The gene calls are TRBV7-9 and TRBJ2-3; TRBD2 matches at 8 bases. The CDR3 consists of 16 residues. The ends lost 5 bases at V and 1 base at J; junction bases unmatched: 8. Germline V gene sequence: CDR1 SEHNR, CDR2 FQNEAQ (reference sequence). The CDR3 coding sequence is TGTGCCAGCAGCCGGCCGGGAGGGGCCGGCACAGATACGCAGTATTTT. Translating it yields CASSRPGGAGTDTQYF.

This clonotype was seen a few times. The CDR3 DNA is TGCAGCGTTGTGTTTTGGGGCGCTAGCGGGGGTACCAATGAGCAGTTCTTC. Its translation is CSVVFWGASGGTNEQFF. The chain links TRBV29-1 to TRBJ2-1; TRBD2 matches at 10 bases. The V and J ends lost 4 bases and 6 bases, in that order; junction bases with no gene match: 15. CDR1 is SQVTM, CDR2 ANQGSEA, per germline. The CDR3 contains 17 residues.

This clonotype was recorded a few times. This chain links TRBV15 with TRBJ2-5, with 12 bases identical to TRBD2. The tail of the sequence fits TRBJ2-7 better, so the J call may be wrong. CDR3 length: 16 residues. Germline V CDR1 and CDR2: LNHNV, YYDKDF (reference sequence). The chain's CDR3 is CATSKTRLAGVYEQYF. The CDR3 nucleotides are TGTGCCACCAGCAAAACACGACTAGCGGGGGTCTACGAGCAGTACTTC.

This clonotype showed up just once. CDR3 sequence: CASSNSADTQYF. CDR3 nucleotides: TGTGCCAGCAGCAATAGCGCAGATACGCAGTATTTT. The rearrangement links TRBV21-1 to TRBJ2-3. TRBV21-1 is a listed pseudogene. CDR3 length: 12 amino acids.

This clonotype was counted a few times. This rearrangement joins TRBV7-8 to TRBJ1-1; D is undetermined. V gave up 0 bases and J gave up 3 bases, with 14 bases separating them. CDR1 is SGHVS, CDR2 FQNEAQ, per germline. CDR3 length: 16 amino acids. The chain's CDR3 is CASSLATAERYTEAFF. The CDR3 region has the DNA TGTGCCAGCAGCTTAGCGACGGCAGAACGGTACACTGAAGCTTTCTTT.

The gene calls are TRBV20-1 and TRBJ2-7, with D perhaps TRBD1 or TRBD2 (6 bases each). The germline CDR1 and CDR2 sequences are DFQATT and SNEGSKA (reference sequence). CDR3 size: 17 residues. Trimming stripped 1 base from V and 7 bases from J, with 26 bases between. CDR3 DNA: TGCAGTGCTAGAGCGTTGTCTTTCTCCGTGGTAGGGGGGGAGCAGTACTTC. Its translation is CSARALSFSVVGGEQYF.

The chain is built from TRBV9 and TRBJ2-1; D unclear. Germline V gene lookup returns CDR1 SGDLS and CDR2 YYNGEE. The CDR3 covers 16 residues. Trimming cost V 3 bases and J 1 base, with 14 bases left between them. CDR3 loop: CASSGRLGASYNEQFF. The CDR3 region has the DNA TGTGCCAGCAGCGGTCGCCTTGGCGCGTCCTACAATGAGCAGTTCTTC.

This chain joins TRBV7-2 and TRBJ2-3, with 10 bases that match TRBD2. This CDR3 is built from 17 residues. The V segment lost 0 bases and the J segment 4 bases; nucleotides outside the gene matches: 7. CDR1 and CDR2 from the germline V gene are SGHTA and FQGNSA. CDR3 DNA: TGTGCCAGCAGCTTAGCGCTCTTAGCGGGGGGTTCAGATACGCAGTATTTT. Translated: CASSLALLAGGSDTQYF. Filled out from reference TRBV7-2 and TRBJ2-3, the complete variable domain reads GAGVSQSPSNKVTEKGKDVELRCDPISGHTALYWYRQSLGQGLEFLIYFQGNSAPDKSGLPSDRFSAERTGGSVSTLTIQRTQQEDSAVYLCASSLALLAGGSDTQYFGPGTRLTVL.

This CDR3 reads CASTSGANTGELFF. The CDR3 DNA sequence: TGCGCCAGCACTAGCGGGGCGAACACCGGGGAGCTGTTTTTT. The rearrangement links TRBV4-1 to TRBJ2-2; 9 nucleotides line up with TRBD2. The CDR3 contains 14 residues. Germline CDR1 is MGHRA and CDR2 is YSYEKL. The J segment lost 0 bases and the V segment lost 7 bases, leaving 0 bases of the junction unmatched.

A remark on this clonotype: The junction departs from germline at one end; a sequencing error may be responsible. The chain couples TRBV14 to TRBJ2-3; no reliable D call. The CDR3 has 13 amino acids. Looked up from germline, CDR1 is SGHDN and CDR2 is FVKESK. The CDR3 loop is CASSQELTETQYF. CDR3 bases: TGTGCCAGCAGCCAAGAACTCACAGAGACGCAGTATTTT. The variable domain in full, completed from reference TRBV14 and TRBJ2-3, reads EAGVTQFPSHSVIEKGQTVTLRCDPISGHDNLYWYRRVMGKEIKFLLHFVKESKQDESGMPNNRFLAERTGGTYSTLKVQPAELEDSGVYFCASSQELTETQYFGPGTRLTVL.

This chain's CDR3 is CASSPRTGGFPATNEKLFF. CDR3 DNA sequence: TGCGCCAGCAGCCCTAGGACAGGGGGCTTTCCCGCAACTAATGAAAAACTGTTTTTT. The chain uses TRBV5-1 and TRBJ1-4; 11 positions agree with TRBD1. Looked up from germline, CDR1 is SGHRS and CDR2 is YFSETQ. Unmatched junction bases numbered 11, after V lost 4 bases and J lost 0 bases. CDR3 size: 19 residues.

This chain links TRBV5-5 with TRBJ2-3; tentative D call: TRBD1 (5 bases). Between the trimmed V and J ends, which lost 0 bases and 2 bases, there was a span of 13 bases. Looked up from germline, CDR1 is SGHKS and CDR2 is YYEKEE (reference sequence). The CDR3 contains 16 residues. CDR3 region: CASSLVVQGITDTQYF. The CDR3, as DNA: TGTGCCAGCAGCTTGGTAGTCCAGGGAATCACAGATACGCAGTATTTT.